These 15 T cell receptor beta chains share one sample of origin, sequenced in a study of glioma-infiltrating T cells. TCR alpha and beta CDR3 regions were amplified from RNA using iRepertoire nested multiplex PCR. TCRdb reanalysed the multiplex PCR reads using MiXCR and keeps one entry per CDR3 protein. The data contain 150,000 to 200,000 distinct CDR3 sequences, 32% of them singletons. Sequencing input: glioma tissue, nonneoplastic brain tissue, or PBMCs (not recorded which). All receptors derive from a human donor with low-grade glioma or glioblastoma, undergoing nonglioma brain surgery, or in good health (not recorded which).

The J gene is TRBJ2-7, the V gene TRBV5-8; the D is unclear. V lost 3 bases to trimming and J lost 3 bases, with 10 bases between them. CDR3 length: 13 amino acids. The germline V gene encodes CDR1 SGHTS and CDR2 YDEGEE. The CDR3 DNA follows: TGTGCCAGCAGCTCGCCTAACAACTACGAGCAGTACTTC. Residues: CASSSPNNYEQYF.

The chain uses TRBV19 and TRBJ2-3; no firm D call. V was clipped by 3 bases and J by 4 bases, with 14 bases between them. Germline assignment: CDR1 LNHDA and CDR2 SQIVND (reference sequence). CDR3 size: 15 residues. This chain's CDR3 is CASSIWHCGSDTQYF. CDR3 sequence (DNA): TGTGCCAGTAGTATTTGGCACTGTGGGTCAGATACGCAGTATTTT.

This clonotype was counted a single time. The V call is TRBV29-1, the J call TRBJ2-6, with no clear D. V lost 3 bases, J lost 3 bases, and 6 bases lay in between. Germline CDR1 SQVTM, CDR2 ANQGSEA. This CDR3 contains 13 residues. The DNA of the CDR3 is TGCAGCGTTGAGGGAAATGGGGCCAACGTCCTGACTTTC. This gives the protein CSVEGNGANVLTF.

Ten or more counts support this clonotype. V gene TRBV29-1 combines with J gene TRBJ2-3; a possible D gene is TRBD2 (5 bases). Trimming pared 3 bases from V and 0 bases from J, leaving 7 bases between. Germline values: CDR1 SQVTM, CDR2 ANQGSEA. The CDR3 sequence is 13 residues long. DNA of the CDR3: TGCAGCGTTGAGCCGGGGAGCACAGATACGCAGTATTTT. It codes for CSVEPGSTDTQYF.

Ten or more counts support this clonotype. V gene TRBV27 combines with J gene TRBJ1-2; D may be TRBD1 (5 bases). Germline assignment: CDR1 MNHEY and CDR2 SMNVEV (reference sequence). This CDR3 comprises 16 residues. V lost 0 bases to trimming and J lost 7 bases, with 18 bases between them. In nucleotides, the CDR3 is TGTGCCAGCAGTTTATCATGGGACCTTACGATCGGTGGCTACACCTTC. Encoded protein: CASSLSWDLTIGGYTF.

This clonotype was observed a single time. V usage is TRBV6-6 and J usage is TRBJ2-1, with 11 bases matching TRBD2. Germline assignment: CDR1 MNHNY and CDR2 SVGAGI (reference sequence). This CDR3 has 15 amino acids. The trim removed 5 bases at V and 6 bases at J, leaving 6 bases unmatched. The CDR3 DNA follows: TGTGCCAGCAGTAAGTTCGGGACTAGCGGCAATGAGCAGTTCTTC. Translated, it gives CASSKFGTSGNEQFF.

This clonotype was counted ten times or more. The chain is built from TRBV25-1 and TRBJ1-2; D is uncertain. V was trimmed by 10 bases and J by 4 bases, leaving 13 bases between them. The germline CDR1 and CDR2 sequences are MGHDK and SYGVNS. There are 12 residues in the CDR3. The CDR3: CATSFPSYGYTF. For the CDR3, the DNA is TGTGCCACCTCTTTCCCTAGCTATGGCTACACCTTC.

On this clonotype: This sequence may be a read error, since a much larger clone differs from it by one base. The rearrangement links TRBV24-1 to TRBJ2-3; TRBD2 might be the D (6 bases). Germline CDR1 is KGHDR and CDR2 is SFDVKD. V lost 3 bases to trimming and J lost 0 bases, with 12 bases between them. The CDR3 contains 16 residues. CDR3 nucleotide sequence: TGTGCCACCAGTGATCGGGGGACTGCTAGCACAGATACGCAGTATTTT. Amino acids: CATSDRGTASTDTQYF.

In its sample, this clonotype was seen many times. The chain links TRBV4-1 to TRBJ2-1; tentatively, D is TRBD1 (6 bases). The CDR3 is 14 residues long. In germline, CDR1 is MGHRA, CDR2 YSYEKL. V lost 2 bases and J lost 4, with 9 bases in between. CDR3 loop: CASSQTQGYNEQFF. The CDR3, as DNA: TGCGCCAGCAGCCAAACCCAGGGGTACAATGAGCAGTTCTTC.

The genes are TRBV4-1 and TRBJ2-1; the match to TRBD2 covers 9 bases. This CDR3 has 17 residues. From germline, CDR1 is MGHRA and CDR2 YSYEKL. V lost 2 bases, J lost 5 bases, and 10 bases stayed unmatched. CDR3 residues: CASSQTPSGTKDNEQFF. CDR3 sequence (DNA): TGCGCCAGCAGCCAAACGCCTAGCGGGACCAAGGACAATGAGCAGTTCTTC.

This clonotype was picked up many times. This sequence joins TRBV10-3 and TRBJ1-5; D is possibly TRBD1 (6 bases). The ends were cut back, 6 bases at V and 5 bases at J, with 11 bases in the middle. The CDR3 sequence is 13 residues long. Germline V gene lookup returns CDR1 ENHRY and CDR2 SYGVKD. CDR3 nucleotide sequence: TGTGCCATCAGGGACAGAGTGGATCAGCCCCAGCATTTT. This codes for CAIRDRVDQPQHF.

This clonotype was counted ten times or more. The chain couples TRBV27 to TRBJ1-5; 8 nucleotides agree with TRBD1. The V gene's germline CDR1 is MNHEY and CDR2 SMNVEV (reference sequence). The V and J ends lost 0 bases and 7 bases, in that order; junction bases with no gene match: 8. CDR3 size: 16 residues. CDR3 amino acids: CASSLSSGGAKQPQHF. CDR3 DNA: TGTGCCAGCAGTTTATCTTCAGGGGGCGCGAAGCAGCCCCAGCATTTT.

Comment on this clonotype: Just one base apart from a much larger clone, this may be a read error. The chain employs TRBV2 and TRBJ2-1, with D uncertain. Trimming stripped 2 bases from V and 0 bases from J, with 8 bases between. The length of the CDR3 is 15 residues. Germline lookup yields CDR1 SNHLY and CDR2 FYNNEI. CDR3 sequence (DNA): TGTGCCAGCAGTGAAAGGACCGCCTCCTACAATGAGCAGTTCTTC. Protein product: CASSERTASYNEQFF. The full variable domain, rest sourced from reference TRBV2 and TRBJ2-1, is EPEVTQTPSHQVTQMGQEVILRCVPISNHLYFYWYRQILGQKVEFLVSFYNNEISEKSEIFDDQFSVERPDGSNFTLKIRSTKLEDSAMYFCASSERTASYNEQFFGPGTRLTVL.

This clonotype was recorded at least ten times. V is TRBV20-1 and J is TRBJ2-7, with D perhaps TRBD1 (5 bases). The V end was cut by 6 bases, the J end by 3 bases, with 9 bases between. The CDR3 has 11 amino acids. CDR1 and CDR2 (germline): DFQATT, SNEGSKA (reference sequence). CDR3 in amino acids: CSASDSYEQYF. The CDR3, as DNA: TGCAGTGCCTCCGACAGCTACGAGCAGTACTTC.

A remark on this clonotype: A read error may account for a junction end that differs from germline. CDR3 DNA: TGTAGTGCTAGAGATAGCGCTAGCGGGAGTAATGAGCAGTTCTTC. Residues: CSARDSASGSNEQFF. The gene calls are TRBV20-1 and TRBJ2-1, with 10 bases matching TRBD2. This CDR3 contains 15 residues. Germline values: CDR1 DFQATT, CDR2 SNEGSKA (reference sequence).